The T cell receptor beta chain under discussion was sequenced for a study of blood T cell repertoires in COVID-19. There are a few counts of this clone. Researchers sorted participants into cohorts using their self-reported clinical history. Recovered Cohort 3 donors showed two negative PCRs, clearance, or symptom resolution. The protocol was immunoSEQ multiplex PCR, while the TCRdb copy is restricted to in-frame clones and leaves out a portion. The sample records roughly 130,000 clones, 65% to 90% being singletons. Trimming cost V 4 bases and J 8 bases; bases outside gene matches: 9. The germline CDR1 and CDR2 sequences are SNHLY and FYNNEI. The CDR3 runs 14 residues.

The sample comprised PBMCs or T cells enriched from blood (not recorded which). This chain joins TRBV2 and TRBJ1-2; 8 bases are a match to TRBD1. The sequence derives from a woman in her 50s who had recovered from COVID-19. CDR3 loop: CASSALRTGNGYTF. The CDR3 nucleotides read TGTGCCAGCAGTGCCCTGAGGACAGGGAACGGCTACACCTTC.